This entry describes one T cell receptor (beta chain). Its antigen is unknown. The entry originates in a study of T-cell memory formation after mild COVID-19. Findings of the study overall: Shrinking CD4+ clones were chiefly CM and EM; CD8+ ones were chiefly EMRA. SARS-CoV-2 specificity of second-wave clones peaking day 37 was unconfirmed.

CDR3 length: 14 residues. V was clipped by 1 base and J by 16 bases, with 20 bases between them. The germline gives CDR1 LGHDT, CDR2 YNNKEL (reference sequence). From the 5' RACE reads, TCRdb called clonotypes with MiXCR, one entry per CDR3 protein. The sample includes around 530,000 distinct CDR3 sequences, 20% to 25% of them seen just once. The TCR originated in an adult woman who had mild COVID-19 (a few samples of this study predate the infection). Cell type and time point are not known. V gene TRBV3-1 combines with J gene TRBJ2-1; tentative D call: TRBD2 (6 bases). Sequenced sample: PBMCs or a T cell subset sorted from them (not recorded which). CDR3 sequence reads: CASSQGVGGLIEFF. CDR3 coding DNA: TGTGCCAGCAGCCAAGGGGTGGGGGGACTTATCGAATTCTTC.